One sample yielded the 2 T cell receptor beta chains listed below, sequenced in a study of CD8+CD57+ T cells in acquired aplastic anemia. TCR beta VDJ and CDR3 profiling used genomic DNA as template. MiXCR, applied by TCRdb to the reads, yields one record per CDR3 protein. The repertoire holds over 150,000 distinct CDR3 sequences, with approximately 40% as singletons. Sequencing was performed on sorted CD4+, CD8+, or CD8+CD57+ T cells (not recorded which) from PBMCs. Source of these receptors: a human donor in good health.

This clonotype was seen at least ten times. The chain recombines TRBV6-1 with TRBJ2-1; 15 positions match TRBD2. CDR1 is MNHNS and CDR2 is SASEGT in the germline V gene. V shed 5 bases, J shed 9 bases, and the junction held 8 bases outside the gene matches. CDR3 length: 16 residues. CDR3 nucleotides: TGTGCCAGCAGTCCAAGGACTAGCGGGAGGGCCCTTGAGCAGTTCTTC. Protein sequence: CASSPRTSGRALEQFF.

The rearrangement links TRBV20-1 to TRBJ2-1, with D uncertain. The CDR3 sequence is 12 residues long. The V end was cut by 1 base, the J end by 2 bases, with 3 bases between. The germline CDR1 and CDR2 sequences are DFQATT and SNEGSKA (reference sequence). The CDR3 protein is CSARGTYNEQFF. DNA of the CDR3: TGCAGTGCTAGAGGTACCTACAATGAGCAGTTCTTC.